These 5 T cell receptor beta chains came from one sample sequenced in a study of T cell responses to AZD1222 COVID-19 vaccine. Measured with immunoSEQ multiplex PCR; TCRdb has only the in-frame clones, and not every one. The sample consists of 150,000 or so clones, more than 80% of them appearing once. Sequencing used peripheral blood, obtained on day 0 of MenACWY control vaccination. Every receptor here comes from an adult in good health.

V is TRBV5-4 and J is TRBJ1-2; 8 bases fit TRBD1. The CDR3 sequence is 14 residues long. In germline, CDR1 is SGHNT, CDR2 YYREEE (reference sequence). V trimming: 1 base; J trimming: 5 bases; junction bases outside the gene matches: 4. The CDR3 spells CASSLLDREYGYTF. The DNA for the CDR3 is TGTGCCAGCAGCTTGTTGGACAGGGAGTATGGCTACACCTTC.

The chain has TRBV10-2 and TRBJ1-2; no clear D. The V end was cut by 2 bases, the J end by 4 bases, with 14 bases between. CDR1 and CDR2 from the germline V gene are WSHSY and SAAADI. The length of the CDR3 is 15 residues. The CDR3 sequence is CASSEIVGSPYGYTF. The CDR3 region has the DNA TGCGCCAGCAGTGAGATCGTCGGCAGCCCCTATGGCTACACCTTC.

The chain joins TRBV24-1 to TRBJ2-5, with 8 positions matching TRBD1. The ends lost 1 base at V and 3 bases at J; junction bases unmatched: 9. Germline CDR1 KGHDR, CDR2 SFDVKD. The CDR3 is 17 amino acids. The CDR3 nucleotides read TGTGCCACCAGTGATTTCGCCCGCAGGGGGCAAGAAGAGACCCAGTACTTC. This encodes CATSDFARRGQEETQYF.

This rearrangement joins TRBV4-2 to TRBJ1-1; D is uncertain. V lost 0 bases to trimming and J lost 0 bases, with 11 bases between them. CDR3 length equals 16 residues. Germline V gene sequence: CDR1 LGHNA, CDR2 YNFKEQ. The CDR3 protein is CASSQDWSQLNTEAFF. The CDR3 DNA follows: TGTGCCAGCAGCCAAGATTGGAGTCAGTTGAACACTGAAGCTTTCTTT.

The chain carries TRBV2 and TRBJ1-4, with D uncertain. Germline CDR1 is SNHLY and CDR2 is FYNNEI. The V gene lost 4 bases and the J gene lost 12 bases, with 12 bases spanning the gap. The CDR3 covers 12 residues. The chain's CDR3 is CASSVGGGELFF. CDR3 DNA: TGTGCCAGCAGTGTGGGAGGAGGTGAACTGTTTTTT.